This T cell receptor (beta chain) was obtained from a study of cytomegalovirus exposure and HLA in healthy donors. Study-wide points: Rarity marked most TCR sequences, yet some public TCRs occurred in many donors. A few chains linked to CMV were shown in vitro to be specific for CMV antigens.

The donors were part of the validation cohort, which consisted of under 150 subjects and was separate from the first cohort of 666 subjects. Measured with immunoSEQ multiplex PCR; TCRdb has only the in-frame clones, and not every one. This table holds hundreds of thousands of clones, 80% to 90% found once. In regard to this clone: Its antigen is as yet unknown.

Trimming left V 1 base short and J 0 bases short, with 13 bases between. This CDR3 is 16 amino acids long. Germline CDR1 and CDR2: ENHRY and SYGVKD. The origin of this receptor is a woman aged 18-30 years in good health and CMV-seropositive. The chain has TRBV10-3 and TRBJ2-7, with D tentatively TRBD1 (6 bases). The sample comprised PBMCs. DNA for the CDR3: TGTGCCATCAGTGAGTACGGATCAGGGGACTCCTACGAGCAGTACTTC. Translation gives CAISEYGSGDSYEQYF.